The rows below give T cell receptor beta chains drawn from one sample of a study of CD8 T cells in Susac syndrome. TCRdb analysed the immunoSEQ multiplex PCR reads with MiXCR anew, one entry per CDR3 protein. The table lists about 210,000 distinct CDR3 sequences, about 95% of them singletons. The sample consisted of CD4+ T cells from PBMCs. These TCRs come from a human donor with Susac syndrome. The CDR3 runs from the conserved cysteine through the conserved F or W. Each record gives: J gene, clone size, D gene, V gene, CDR3 protein, CDR3 DNA. The D gene is left open where the match is weak. Rows may omit the clone size; those that give it use once, few, many or a size class.

j_gene: TRBJ2-3; abundance: once; d_gene: -; v_gene: TRBV7-3; CDR3aa: CASSGFLRDTQYF; CDR3nt: TGTGCCAGCAGTGGTTTTCTGAGGGATACGCAGTATTTT
j_gene: TRBJ2-7; abundance: -; d_gene: TRBD1; v_gene: TRBV6-2/TRBV6-3; CDR3aa: CASSRDSLYYEQYF; CDR3nt: TGTGCCAGCAGCCGGGACAGCTTATACTACGAGCAGTACTTC
j_gene: TRBJ2-7; abundance: -; d_gene: -; v_gene: TRBV29-1; CDR3aa: CSVGDSDLGRYEQYF; CDR3nt: TGCAGCGTTGGAGATAGCGACCTAGGGCGTTACGAGCAGTACTTC
j_gene: TRBJ1-4; abundance: -; d_gene: TRBD1; v_gene: TRBV6-5; CDR3aa: CASSSLDREDEKLFF; CDR3nt: TGTGCCAGCAGTTCCTTGGACAGGGAGGATGAAAAACTGTTTTTT
j_gene: TRBJ2-6; abundance: -; d_gene: -; v_gene: TRBV15; CDR3aa: CATSRDPRGANVLTF; CDR3nt: TGTGCCACCAGCAGAGATCCCAGGGGGGCCAACGTCCTGACTTTC
j_gene: TRBJ1-5; abundance: -; d_gene: TRBD1; v_gene: TRBV20-1; CDR3aa: CSATIGQENQPQHF; CDR3nt: TGCAGTGCCACTATTGGACAGGAGAATCAGCCCCAGCATTTT
j_gene: TRBJ2-7; abundance: -; d_gene: -; v_gene: TRBV12-3/TRBV12-4; CDR3aa: CASSFAGSSYEQYF; CDR3nt: TGTGCCAGCAGTTTTGCCGGGAGCTCCTACGAGCAGTACTTC
j_gene: TRBJ2-1; abundance: -; d_gene: -; v_gene: TRBV20-1; CDR3aa: CSARGLTTYNEQFF; CDR3nt: TGCAGTGCAAGGGGACTCACGACCTACAATGAGCAGTTCTTC
j_gene: TRBJ2-5; abundance: -; d_gene: -; v_gene: TRBV20-1; CDR3aa: CSARPGHGTETQYF; CDR3nt: TGCAGTGCTAGACCGGGACACGGGACGGAGACCCAGTACTTC
j_gene: TRBJ2-3; abundance: -; d_gene: TRBD2; v_gene: TRBV7-2; CDR3aa: CASSSRRGGSDTQYF; CDR3nt: TGTGCCAGCAGCTCGCGACGGGGGGGATCAGATACGCAGTATTTT
j_gene: TRBJ1-2; abundance: few; d_gene: -; v_gene: TRBV5-1; CDR3aa: CASSLAQIGYTF; CDR3nt: TGCGCCAGCAGCTTGGCACAGATCGGCTACACCTTC
j_gene: TRBJ1-1; abundance: -; d_gene: TRBD1; v_gene: TRBV30; CDR3aa: CAWSSWDREAFF; CDR3nt: TGTGCCTGGAGTAGCTGGGACAGGGAAGCTTTCTTT
j_gene: TRBJ2-7; abundance: -; d_gene: -; v_gene: TRBV5-8; CDR3aa: CASSLGERVGEQYF; CDR3nt: TGTGCCAGCAGCTTGGGAGAGAGGGTAGGAGAGCAGTACTTC
j_gene: TRBJ2-7; abundance: -; d_gene: TRBD1; v_gene: TRBV30; CDR3aa: CAWKISTGVVEQYF; CDR3nt: TGTGCCTGGAAGATATCCACAGGGGTTGTCGAGCAGTACTTC
j_gene: TRBJ1-1; abundance: few; d_gene: TRBD1; v_gene: TRBV11-3; CDR3aa: CASSQGQTNTEAFF; CDR3nt: TGTGCCAGCAGCCAGGGACAGACGAACACTGAAGCTTTCTTT
j_gene: TRBJ2-3; abundance: -; d_gene: -; v_gene: TRBV29-1; CDR3aa: CSVEYKVADTQYF; CDR3nt: TGCAGCGTTGAATATAAAGTCGCAGATACGCAGTATTTT
j_gene: TRBJ2-5; abundance: -; d_gene: -; v_gene: TRBV7-2; CDR3aa: CASSLGAPAETQYF; CDR3nt: TGTGCCAGCAGCTTAGGGGCCCCCGCAGAGACCCAGTACTTC
j_gene: TRBJ1-1; abundance: -; d_gene: -; v_gene: TRBV3-1; CDR3aa: CASSRWGTNTEAFF; CDR3nt: TGTGCCAGCAGCCGCTGGGGGACGAACACTGAAGCTTTCTTT
j_gene: TRBJ2-7; abundance: once; d_gene: -; v_gene: TRBV5-6; CDR3aa: CASSLSVTAYEQYF; CDR3nt: TGTGCCAGCAGCTTGTCTGTGACAGCCTACGAGCAGTACTTC
j_gene: TRBJ1-1; abundance: -; d_gene: -; v_gene: TRBV6-5; CDR3aa: CASSSTGPAKGEAFF; CDR3nt: TGTGCCAGCAGTTCCACGGGACCCGCGAAGGGTGAAGCTTTCTTT
j_gene: TRBJ2-5; abundance: -; d_gene: -; v_gene: TRBV20-1; CDR3aa: CSARRASGRGETQYF; CDR3nt: TGCAGTGCTAGGAGAGCCTCTGGCAGGGGAGAGACCCAGTACTTC
j_gene: TRBJ2-3; abundance: -; d_gene: -; v_gene: TRBV29-1; CDR3aa: CSLGEDGGTDTQYF; CDR3nt: TGCAGCTTAGGCGAGGACGGGGGCACAGATACGCAGTATTTT
j_gene: TRBJ2-5; abundance: -; d_gene: -; v_gene: TRBV19; CDR3aa: CASSSRSSDGTQYF; CDR3nt: TGTGCCAGTAGTTCCCGGTCCTCCGACGGGACCCAGTACTTC
j_gene: TRBJ2-7; abundance: -; d_gene: TRBD2; v_gene: TRBV7-3; CDR3aa: CASSSSGGASYEQYF; CDR3nt: TGTGCCAGCAGCTCTAGCGGGGGGGCATCCTACGAGCAGTACTTC
j_gene: TRBJ2-2; abundance: -; d_gene: TRBD1; v_gene: TRBV5-4; CDR3aa: CASRPGTVNTGELFF; CDR3nt: TGTGCCAGCAGGCCCGGGACAGTGAACACCGGGGAGCTGTTTTTT
j_gene: TRBJ2-5; abundance: -; d_gene: -; v_gene: TRBV4-2; CDR3aa: CASSSRRQGGETQYF; CDR3nt: TGTGCCAGCAGCTCTCGTAGGCAAGGGGGAGAGACCCAGTACTTC
j_gene: TRBJ2-7; abundance: once; d_gene: TRBD1; v_gene: TRBV20-1; CDR3aa: CSATSGQGFYEQYF; CDR3nt: TGCAGTGCTACCTCTGGACAGGGGTTCTACGAGCAGTACTTC
j_gene: TRBJ2-7; abundance: -; d_gene: TRBD1; v_gene: TRBV6-5; CDR3aa: CASSSPGTGSSYEQYF; CDR3nt: TGTGCCAGCAGTTCCCCCGGGACAGGGTCCTCCTACGAGCAGTACTTC
j_gene: TRBJ2-5; abundance: -; d_gene: TRBD2; v_gene: TRBV15; CDR3aa: CATSTGLAGEETQYF; CDR3nt: TGTGCCACCAGCACGGGACTAGCGGGGGAGGAGACCCAGTACTTC
j_gene: TRBJ2-3; abundance: -; d_gene: -; v_gene: TRBV12-3/TRBV12-4; CDR3aa: CASSFRGTTDTQYF; CDR3nt: TGTGCCAGCAGTTTTAGGGGGACGACAGATACGCAGTATTTT
j_gene: TRBJ1-1; abundance: -; d_gene: TRBD1; v_gene: TRBV29-1; CDR3aa: CSVGTGINTEAFF; CDR3nt: TGCAGCGTGGGGACAGGGATCAACACTGAAGCTTTCTTT
j_gene: TRBJ1-1; abundance: few; d_gene: -; v_gene: TRBV6-2/TRBV6-3; CDR3aa: CASSYGPNTEAFF; CDR3nt: TGTGCCAGCAGTTACGGGCCGAACACTGAAGCTTTCTTT
j_gene: TRBJ1-1; abundance: -; d_gene: -; v_gene: TRBV29-1; CDR3aa: CSVDSAGGTEAFF; CDR3nt: TGCAGCGTTGATAGTGCGGGGGGCACTGAAGCTTTCTTT
j_gene: TRBJ1-3; abundance: -; d_gene: -; v_gene: TRBV29-1; CDR3aa: CSVDPGGNTIYF; CDR3nt: TGCAGCGTTGACCCCGGGGGAAACACCATATATTTT
j_gene: TRBJ1-3; abundance: -; d_gene: -; v_gene: TRBV20-1; CDR3aa: CSSRGGNGNTIYF; CDR3nt: TGCAGTTCCCGAGGGGGTAATGGAAACACCATATATTTT
j_gene: TRBJ2-5; abundance: -; d_gene: -; v_gene: TRBV5-6; CDR3aa: CASSRVGGETQYF; CDR3nt: TGTGCCAGCAGCCGCGTGGGGGGAGAGACCCAGTACTTC
j_gene: TRBJ2-1; abundance: -; d_gene: TRBD2; v_gene: TRBV7-3; CDR3aa: CASSGPLAGVVGSYNEQFF; CDR3nt: TGTGCCAGCAGCGGACCACTAGCGGGGGTCGTAGGCTCCTACAATGAGCAGTTCTTC
j_gene: TRBJ1-6; abundance: -; d_gene: -; v_gene: TRBV30; CDR3aa: CAWSVNGQHRSPLHF; CDR3nt: TGTGCCTGGAGTGTAAACGGCCAGCATAGATCACCCCTCCACTTT
j_gene: TRBJ1-1; abundance: -; d_gene: -; v_gene: TRBV3-1; CDR3aa: CASSPTVLGNTEAFF; CDR3nt: TGTGCCAGCAGCCCTACAGTGCTAGGGAACACTGAAGCTTTCTTT
j_gene: TRBJ1-2; abundance: -; d_gene: -; v_gene: TRBV7-8; CDR3aa: CASSGGQHYGYTF; CDR3nt: TGTGCCAGCAGCGGCGGACAGCACTATGGCTACACCTTC
j_gene: TRBJ1-2; abundance: -; d_gene: TRBD1; v_gene: TRBV27; CDR3aa: CASSPGQPGHYGYTF; CDR3nt: TGTGCCAGCAGTCCGGGACAGCCGGGCCACTATGGCTACACCTTC
j_gene: TRBJ2-7; abundance: -; d_gene: -; v_gene: TRBV9; CDR3aa: CASSATSSYEQYF; CDR3nt: TGTGCCAGCAGCGCCACGAGCTCCTACGAGCAGTACTTC
j_gene: TRBJ2-5; abundance: -; d_gene: -; v_gene: TRBV11-2; CDR3aa: CASSGPGGPQETQYF; CDR3nt: TGTGCCAGCAGCGGCCCCGGGGGGCCACAAGAGACCCAGTACTTC
j_gene: TRBJ1-2; abundance: -; d_gene: TRBD1; v_gene: TRBV20-1; CDR3aa: CSARIDRGGNYGYTF; CDR3nt: TGCAGTGCTAGAATTGACAGGGGGGGCAACTATGGCTACACCTTC
j_gene: TRBJ1-1; abundance: -; d_gene: -; v_gene: TRBV7-2; CDR3aa: CASSFMGAEAFF; CDR3nt: TGTGCCAGCAGCTTCATGGGGGCTGAAGCTTTCTTT
j_gene: TRBJ2-7; abundance: -; d_gene: TRBD1; v_gene: TRBV6-6; CDR3aa: CASRRGQPLRSEQYF; CDR3nt: TGTGCCAGCAGACGGGGACAGCCCTTACGTAGTGAGCAGTACTTC
j_gene: TRBJ1-1; abundance: -; d_gene: -; v_gene: TRBV29-1; CDR3aa: CSVEAGGPGTEAFF; CDR3nt: TGCAGCGTTGAAGCCGGGGGGCCAGGCACTGAAGCTTTCTTT
j_gene: TRBJ2-3; abundance: -; d_gene: -; v_gene: TRBV29-1; CDR3aa: CSADGTPSGTDTQYF; CDR3nt: TGCAGCGCCGATGGGACTCCATCGGGCACAGATACGCAGTATTTT
j_gene: TRBJ2-1; abundance: -; d_gene: TRBD1; v_gene: TRBV6-6; CDR3aa: CASSSTGGGNEQFF; CDR3nt: TGTGCCAGCAGTTCGACAGGGGGAGGTAATGAGCAGTTCTTC
j_gene: TRBJ1-2; abundance: -; d_gene: -; v_gene: TRBV9; CDR3aa: CASSFSPQAAYGYTF; CDR3nt: TGTGCCAGCAGTTTCTCCCCACAGGCGGCCTATGGCTACACCTTC
j_gene: TRBJ1-1; abundance: -; d_gene: -; v_gene: TRBV20-1; CDR3aa: CSARVLGQGNTEAFF; CDR3nt: TGCAGTGCTAGAGTGCTTGGGCAGGGGAACACTGAAGCTTTCTTT
j_gene: TRBJ2-2; abundance: -; d_gene: TRBD2; v_gene: TRBV4-2; CDR3aa: CASSQDWAGRDTGELFF; CDR3nt: TGTGCCAGCAGCCAAGATTGGGCAGGGAGGGACACCGGGGAGCTGTTTTTT
j_gene: TRBJ2-2; abundance: -; d_gene: -; v_gene: TRBV9; CDR3aa: CASRRETGTGELFF; CDR3nt: TGTGCCAGCAGAAGAGAGACCGGGACCGGGGAGCTGTTTTTT
j_gene: TRBJ1-2; abundance: -; d_gene: -; v_gene: TRBV3-1; CDR3aa: CASSRGQFYGYTF; CDR3nt: TGTGCCAGCAGCCGGGGACAATTTTACGGCTACACCTTC